Following are 22 T cell receptor beta chains from one sample sequenced in a study of T-cell reconstitution after alpha-beta-depleted transplantation in children. A TCRbeta library incorporating unique molecular identifiers was prepared. TCRdb called the PCR reads again in MiXCR, with one record for every CDR3 protein. The repertoire holds about 78,000 distinct CDR3 sequences, with 13% to 15% as singletons. The source was PBMCs, mostly from graft donor cells, collected 180 days after TCRalphabeta/CD19-depleted stem cell transplant. The receptors here all came from a male patient aged 2 to 10 who had a stem cell transplant for acute lymphoblastic leukemia, so the T cells may come from the graft donor.

The rearrangement uses TRBV5-1 and TRBJ2-4; D is undetermined. Germline V gives CDR1 SGHRS, CDR2 YFSETQ. CDR3 size: 14 residues. With 4 bases removed from V and 6 bases from J, the gap between germline ends came to 14 bases. CDR3: CASSPGRFGNIQYF. The CDR3 coding sequence is TGCGCCAGCAGCCCGGGCAGGTTCGGAAACATTCAGTACTTC. The full variable domain, rest sourced from reference TRBV5-1 and TRBJ2-4, is KAGVTQTPRYLIKTRGQQVTLSCSPISGHRSVSWYQQTPGQGLQFLFEYFSETQRNKGNFPGRFSGRQFSNSRSEMNVSTLELGDSALYLCASSPGRFGNIQYFGAGTRLSVL.

The rearrangement joins TRBV4-3 to TRBJ1-1, with D uncertain. The V gene lost 1 base and the J gene lost 3 bases, with 9 bases spanning the gap. The CDR3 runs to 14 residues. Germline assignment: CDR1 LGHNA and CDR2 YSLEER. The CDR3 bases are TGCGCCAGCAGCCAAGTTGCCTTTTACACTGAAGCTTTCTTT. Translation: CASSQVAFYTEAFF.

The chain joins TRBV9 to TRBJ2-7, with D unclear. Germline CDR1 and CDR2: SGDLS and YYNGEE. The CDR3 is made up of 13 amino acids. Trimming cost V 4 bases and J 0 bases, with 8 bases left between them. The CDR3 coding sequence is TGTGCCAGCAGCTCTGGCCTCTCCTACGAGCAGTACTTC. This translates into CASSSGLSYEQYF. The variable domain in full, completed from reference TRBV9 and TRBJ2-7, reads DSGVTQTPKHLITATGQRVTLRCSPRSGDLSVYWYQQSLDQGLQFLIQYYNGEERAKGNILERFSAQQFPDLHSELNLSSLELGDSALYFCASSSGLSYEQYFGPGTRLTVT.

The rearrangement joins TRBV24-1 to TRBJ2-1, with unresolved D. Germline loops: CDR1 KGHDR, CDR2 SFDVKD. Trimming left V 0 bases short and J 0 bases short, with 8 bases between. This CDR3 comprises 16 residues. CDR3 sequence: CATSDLRVSSYNEQFF. DNA of the CDR3: TGTGCCACCAGTGATTTGCGAGTTAGCTCCTACAATGAGCAGTTCTTC.

This clonotype has a handful of counts. This CDR3 is CASSLVFSGSSTGELFF. The CDR3 DNA reads TGTGCCAGCAGTTTAGTCTTTTCGGGCAGCTCCACCGGGGAGCTGTTTTTT. The chain recombines TRBV12-3 or TRBV12-4 with TRBJ2-2; no firm D call. Trimming left V 1 base short and J 4 bases short, with 16 bases between. This CDR3 spans 17 amino acids.

This clonotype occurred a few times. J is TRBJ2-7 and V is TRBV5-4; the D is unclear. The CDR3 is made up of 16 amino acids. Deletions cut 0 bases from V and 0 bases from J, with 13 bases between. The V gene's germline CDR1 is SGHNT and CDR2 YYREEE (reference sequence). For the CDR3, the DNA is TGTGCCAGCAGCTTGGCCGCGGCTCCCAGCTCCTACGAGCAGTACTTC. Amino acid sequence: CASSLAAAPSSYEQYF.

The chain carries TRBV5-6 and TRBJ2-3; D possibly uses TRBD1 or TRBD2 (5 bases each). The CDR3 has 18 amino acids. The germline V gene has CDR1 SGHDT and CDR2 YYEEEE. V lost 1 base, J lost 4 bases, and 22 bases lay in between. This chain's CDR3 is CASSLYGKTGRGADTQYF. For the CDR3, the DNA is TGTGCCAGCAGCTTGTACGGTAAAACGGGAAGAGGGGCAGATACGCAGTATTTT.

This clonotype was seen more than once but under ten times. The V gene is TRBV18, the J gene TRBJ1-1; D not certain. CDR1 and CDR2 from the germline V gene are KGHSH and LQKENI. The CDR3 contains 13 residues. V was pared by 2 bases and J by 6 bases, with 10 bases between. The CDR3 protein is CASSPGLSSEAFF. The CDR3 DNA sequence: TGTGCCAGCTCACCAGGACTGAGCTCTGAAGCTTTCTTT.

The rearrangement links TRBV4-1 to TRBJ2-1, with 10 bases that match TRBD2. This CDR3 has 17 residues. The V and J ends lost 4 bases and 12 bases, in that order; junction bases with no gene match: 18. Germline V CDR1 and CDR2: MGHRA, YSYEKL. The CDR3 nucleotides are TGCGCCAGCAGCCCTCCGGGTTGGCTAGCGGGAGTAAACGGGCAGTTCTTC. Translating gives CASSPPGWLAGVNGQFF.

The V call is TRBV12-5, the J call TRBJ2-5; D may be TRBD2 (5 bases). Germline lookup yields CDR1 LGHNT and CDR2 FRNRAP. The CDR3 length is 16 residues. The V end was cut by 1 base, the J end by 4 bases, with 16 bases between. The CDR3 protein is CASGLATFVGRETQYF. CDR3 nucleotide sequence: TGTGCTAGTGGTTTGGCGACGTTCGTGGGGAGAGAGACCCAGTACTTC.

This clonotype turned up a few times. The chain couples TRBV5-5 to TRBJ2-7; TRBD1 or TRBD2 may be the D gene (5 bases each). The V gene's germline CDR1 is SGHKS and CDR2 YYEKEE (reference sequence). With 1 base removed from V and 0 bases from J, the gap between germline ends came to 14 bases. The CDR3 has 16 amino acids. The CDR3 DNA follows: TGTGCCAGCAGCTTGACACCGGGACGCCACTCCTACGAGCAGTACTTC. Translating it yields CASSLTPGRHSYEQYF. The full variable domain, with the rest looked up from reference TRBV5-5 and TRBJ2-7, is DAGVTQSPTHLIKTRGQQVTLRCSPISGHKSVSWYQQVLGQGPQFIFQYYEKEERGRGNFPDRFSARQFPNYSSELNVNALLLGDSALYLCASSLTPGRHSYEQYFGPGTRLTVT.

A few counts support this clonotype. This chain links TRBV7-2 with TRBJ2-5; TRBD2 agrees at 8 bases. V lost 5 bases and J lost 7; bases outside the gene matches: 12. This CDR3 has 15 residues. Germline values: CDR1 SGHTA, CDR2 FQGNSA. CDR3: CASSRTSPISGTQYF. For the CDR3, the DNA is TGTGCCAGCAGCCGGACTAGCCCCATATCGGGGACCCAGTACTTC.

In its sample, this clonotype was seen a few times. The chain couples TRBV9 to TRBJ2-2; D unclear. Germline loops: CDR1 SGDLS, CDR2 YYNGEE. V lost 5 bases, J lost 4 bases, and 6 bases lay in between. The CDR3 is 12 amino acids. The CDR3 loop is CASREGTGELFF. The CDR3 DNA follows: TGTGCCAGCAGGGAAGGCACCGGGGAGCTGTTTTTT.

The gene calls are TRBV6-6 and TRBJ1-4, with 7 bases identical to TRBD1. V gave up 5 bases and J gave up 7 bases; unmatched junction bases: 7. Germline assignment: CDR1 MNHNY and CDR2 SVGAGI (reference sequence). This CDR3 comprises 14 residues. The CDR3: CASSPGGKGEKLFF. The CDR3 coding sequence is TGTGCCAGCAGTCCAGGGGGGAAGGGTGAAAAACTGTTTTTT.

This clonotype was found a few times. This sequence joins TRBV5-1 and TRBJ1-6; D possibly corresponds to TRBD1 (5 bases). V was pared by 0 bases and J by 5 bases, with 6 bases between. This CDR3 is built from 14 residues. Germline CDR1 SGHRS, CDR2 YFSETQ. This CDR3 reads CASSLEGHNSPLHF. The DNA of the CDR3 is TGCGCCAGCAGCTTGGAGGGGCATAATTCACCCCTCCACTTT.

This chain connects TRBV5-1 to TRBJ2-2, with D maybe TRBD1 (5 bases). There are 14 residues in the CDR3. The V end lost 2 bases, the J end lost 1 base, and 6 bases lay between the germline ends. Germline CDR1 is SGHRS and CDR2 is YFSETQ. The CDR3 loop is CASSFRENTGELFF. CDR3 sequence (DNA): TGCGCCAGCAGCTTCAGGGAGAACACCGGGGAGCTGTTTTTT.

This clonotype has more than one count but fewer than ten. At one boundary the junction diverges from the germline segment, which might be a read error. This chain uses TRBV6-1 with TRBJ2-1, with 7 bases that match TRBD2. The CDR3 has 15 amino acids. CDR1 is MNHNS and CDR2 is SASEGT in the germline V gene. The CDR3 DNA follows: TGTGCCAGCACCCGGGACTACCCACACTACAGTGAGCAGTTCTTC. Translated, it gives CASTRDYPHYSEQFF.

Only a few counts were recorded for this clonotype. This chain joins TRBV4-3 and TRBJ1-4; D gene ambiguous. The CDR3 length is 14 residues. Trimming removed 1 base at V and 8 bases at J, with 11 bases between. Germline V gene data show CDR1 as LGHNA and CDR2 as YSLEER. The CDR3 sequence is CASSQVGRGEKLFF. CDR3 DNA sequence: TGCGCCAGCAGCCAAGTGGGAAGAGGGGAAAAACTGTTTTTT.

Concerning this clonotype: A single base separates this from a much larger clone, so it may be a read error. The gene calls are TRBV20-1 and TRBJ2-7; 7 bases map to TRBD2. The CDR3 length is 11 residues. Per the germline V gene, CDR1 is DFQATT and CDR2 is SNEGSKA (reference sequence). This CDR3 reads CSVRLAYEQSF. In DNA form, the CDR3 reads TGCAGTGTCAGACTAGCCTACGAGCAGTCCTTC.

The V call is TRBV10-3, the J call TRBJ2-2; D possibly corresponds to TRBD1 (6 bases). V was shortened by 7 bases and J by 3 bases, with 15 bases between the two germline ends. This CDR3 has 15 residues. CDR1 is ENHRY, CDR2 SYGVKD, per germline. This CDR3 is CAINPRGSHTGELFF. The CDR3, as DNA: TGTGCCATCAATCCCAGGGGCTCTCACACCGGGGAGCTGTTTTTT.

This clonotype was recorded many times. The rearrangement uses TRBV7-8 and TRBJ1-2, with D perhaps TRBD1 (5 bases). The length of the CDR3 is 14 residues. V was pared by 8 bases and J by 6 bases, with 19 bases between. Germline values: CDR1 SGHVS, CDR2 FQNEAQ. The CDR3 DNA reads TGTGCCAGCGGCCCCCAGACATTGGGACATGGCTACACCTTC. This translates into CASGPQTLGHGYTF.

The chain combines TRBV7-2 with TRBJ2-1; TRBD1 agrees at 9 bases. V lost 5 bases, J lost 5 bases, and 7 bases stayed unmatched. The CDR3 runs 15 residues. Germline V gene data show CDR1 as SGHTA and CDR2 as FQGNSA. In DNA, the CDR3 is TGTGCCAGCAGCCTAGGGACAGGGCGGAACAATGAGCAGTTCTTC. The encoded protein is CASSLGTGRNNEQFF.